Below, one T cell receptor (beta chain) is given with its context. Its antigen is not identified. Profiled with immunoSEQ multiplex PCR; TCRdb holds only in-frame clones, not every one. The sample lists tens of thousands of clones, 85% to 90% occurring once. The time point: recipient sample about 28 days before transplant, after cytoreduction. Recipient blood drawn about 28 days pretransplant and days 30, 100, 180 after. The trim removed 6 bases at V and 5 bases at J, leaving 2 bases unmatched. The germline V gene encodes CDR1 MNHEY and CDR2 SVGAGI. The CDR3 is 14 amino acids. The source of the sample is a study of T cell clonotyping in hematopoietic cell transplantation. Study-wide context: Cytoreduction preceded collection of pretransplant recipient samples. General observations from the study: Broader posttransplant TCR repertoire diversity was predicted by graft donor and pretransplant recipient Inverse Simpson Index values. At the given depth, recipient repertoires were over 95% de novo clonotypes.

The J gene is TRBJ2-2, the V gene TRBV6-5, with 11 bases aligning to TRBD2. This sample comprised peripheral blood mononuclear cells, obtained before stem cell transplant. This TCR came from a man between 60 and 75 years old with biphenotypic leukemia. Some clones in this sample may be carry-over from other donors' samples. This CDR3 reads CASRRLAGTGELFF. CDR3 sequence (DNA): TGTGCCAGCAGACGACTAGCGGGAACCGGGGAGCTGTTTTTT.